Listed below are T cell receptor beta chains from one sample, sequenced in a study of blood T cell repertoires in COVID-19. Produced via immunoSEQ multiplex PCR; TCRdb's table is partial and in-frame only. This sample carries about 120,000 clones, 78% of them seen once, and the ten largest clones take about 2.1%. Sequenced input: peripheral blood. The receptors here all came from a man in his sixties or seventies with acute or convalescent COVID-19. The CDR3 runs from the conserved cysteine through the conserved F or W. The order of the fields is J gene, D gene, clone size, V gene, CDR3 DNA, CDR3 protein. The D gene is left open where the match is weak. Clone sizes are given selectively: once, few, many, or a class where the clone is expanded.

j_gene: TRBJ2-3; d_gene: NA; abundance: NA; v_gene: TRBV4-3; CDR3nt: TGCGCCAGCAGCCGCATGCCGGACCCGGGGAGCACAGATACGCAGTATTTT; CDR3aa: CASSRMPDPGSTDTQYF
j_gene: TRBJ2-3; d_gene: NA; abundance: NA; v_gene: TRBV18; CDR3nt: TGTGCCAGCTCACCGTGGGCTGTGGGGGCCCCTAGCACAGATACGCAGTATTTT; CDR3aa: CASSPWAVGAPSTDTQYF
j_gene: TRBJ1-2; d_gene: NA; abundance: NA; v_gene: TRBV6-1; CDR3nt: TGTGCCAGCAGAGAAAACGGGGTCATCTATGGCTACACCTTC; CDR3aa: CASRENGVIYGYTF
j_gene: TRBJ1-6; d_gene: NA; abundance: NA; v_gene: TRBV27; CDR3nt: TGTGCCAGCAGTTTGCGGACAGCCGGGAATTCACCCCTCCACTTT; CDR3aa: CASSLRTAGNSPLHF
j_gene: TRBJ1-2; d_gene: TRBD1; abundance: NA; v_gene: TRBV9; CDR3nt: TGTGCCAGCAGCCCTACAGGGGGCAAAGGCTACACCTTC; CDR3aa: CASSPTGGKGYTF
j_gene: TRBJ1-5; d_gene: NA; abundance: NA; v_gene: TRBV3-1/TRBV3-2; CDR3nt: TGTGCCAGCAGCCAACAGGGTTCCGATCAGCCCCAGCATTTT; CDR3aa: CASSQQGSDQPQHF
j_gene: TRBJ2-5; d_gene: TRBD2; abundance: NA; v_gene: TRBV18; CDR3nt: TGTGCCAGCTCACCAGGACTAGCGGGGGCCGAGACCCAGTACTTC; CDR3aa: CASSPGLAGAETQYF
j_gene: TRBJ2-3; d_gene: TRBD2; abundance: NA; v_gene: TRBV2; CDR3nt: TGTGCCAGCAGCGCACCGGGACTAGCGGGGAATACGCAGTATTTT; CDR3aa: CASSAPGLAGNTQYF
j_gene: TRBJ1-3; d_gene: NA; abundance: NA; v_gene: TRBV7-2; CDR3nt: TGTGCCAGCACCCTCGGGACAAAGAGCTCTGGAAACACCATATATTTT; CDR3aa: CASTLGTKSSGNTIYF
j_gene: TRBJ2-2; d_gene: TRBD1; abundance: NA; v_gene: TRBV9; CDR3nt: TGTGCCAGCAGCGTAGTGACAGGGGGGGCCGGGGAGCTGTTTTTT; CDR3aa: CASSVVTGGAGELFF
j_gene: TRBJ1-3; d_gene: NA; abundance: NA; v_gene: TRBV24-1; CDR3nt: TGTGCCACCAGGAGAACCCCGGACAGCTCTGGAAACACCATATATTTT; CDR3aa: CATRRTPDSSGNTIYF
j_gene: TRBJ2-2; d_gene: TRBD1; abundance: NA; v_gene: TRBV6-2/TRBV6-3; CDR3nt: TGTGCCAGCAGTTACTTTAGGACAGGGATAACCGGGGAGCTGTTTTTT; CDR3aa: CASSYFRTGITGELFF
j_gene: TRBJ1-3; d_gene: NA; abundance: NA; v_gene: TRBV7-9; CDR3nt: TGTGCCAGCAGATTCGACAGTGCTGGAAACACCATATATTTT; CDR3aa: CASRFDSAGNTIYF
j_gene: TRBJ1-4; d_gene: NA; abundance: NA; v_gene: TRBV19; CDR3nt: TGTGCCAGTAGTCCGGGACTGGGAACCCCAACTAATGAAAAACTGTTTTTT; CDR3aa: CASSPGLGTPTNEKLFF
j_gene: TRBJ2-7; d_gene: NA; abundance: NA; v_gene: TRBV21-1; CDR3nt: TGTGCCAGCAGCCCACGGACACAATACGAGCAGTACTTC; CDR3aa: CASSPRTQYEQYF
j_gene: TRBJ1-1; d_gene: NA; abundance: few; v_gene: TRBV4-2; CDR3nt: TGTGCCAGCAGCCAAGATGGGCGGGTCAACACTGAAGCTTTCTTT; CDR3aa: CASSQDGRVNTEAFF
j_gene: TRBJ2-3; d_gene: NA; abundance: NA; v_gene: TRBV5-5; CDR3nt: TGTGCCAGCAGCCGTTACAGGGAGCCAGATACGCAGTATTTT; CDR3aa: CASSRYREPDTQYF
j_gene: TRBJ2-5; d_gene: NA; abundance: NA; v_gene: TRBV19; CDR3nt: TGTGCCAGTAGTCCCCGACAGGCCCCGGGGGAGACCCAGTACTTC; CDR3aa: CASSPRQAPGETQYF
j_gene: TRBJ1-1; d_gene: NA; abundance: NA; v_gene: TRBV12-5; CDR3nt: TGTGCTAGTGCCCTCGAGGTTACTGAAGCTTTCTTT; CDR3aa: CASALEVTEAFF
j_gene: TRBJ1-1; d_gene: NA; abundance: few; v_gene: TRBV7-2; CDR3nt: TGTGCCAGCAGCTTAGATGTCGTTGCGGGAAACACTGAAGCTTTCTTT; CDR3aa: CASSLDVVAGNTEAFF
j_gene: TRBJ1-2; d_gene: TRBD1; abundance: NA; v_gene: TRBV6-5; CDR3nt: TGTGCCAGCAGAGTAGCGACAGGGGCTAACTATGGCTACACCTTC; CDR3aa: CASRVATGANYGYTF
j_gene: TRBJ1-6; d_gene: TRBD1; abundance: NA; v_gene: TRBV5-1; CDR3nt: TGCGCCAGCAGCTCGTCGGGACAGGCTAATTCACCCCTCCACTTT; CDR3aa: CASSSSGQANSPLHF
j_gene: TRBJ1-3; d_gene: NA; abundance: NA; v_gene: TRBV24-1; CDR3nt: TGTGCCACCAGTGATTTTGCCTGGGGCGCTGGAAACACCATATATTTT; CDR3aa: CATSDFAWGAGNTIYF
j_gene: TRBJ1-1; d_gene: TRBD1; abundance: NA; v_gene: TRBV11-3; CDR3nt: TGTGCCAGCAGCCCCTCGGGACAGGGGGCGGGAAGGGACACTGAAGCTTTCTTT; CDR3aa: CASSPSGQGAGRDTEAFF
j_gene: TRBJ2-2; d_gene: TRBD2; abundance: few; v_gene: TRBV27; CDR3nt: TGTGCCAGCAGTTCTGGACTAGCGGGGTACGGGAGCTACACCGGGGAGCTGTTTTTT; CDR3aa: CASSSGLAGYGSYTGELFF
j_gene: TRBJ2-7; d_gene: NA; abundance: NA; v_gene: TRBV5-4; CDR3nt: TGTGCCAGCAGCCGCGGACTCCCCTCCGGGGAGCAGTACTTC; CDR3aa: CASSRGLPSGEQYF
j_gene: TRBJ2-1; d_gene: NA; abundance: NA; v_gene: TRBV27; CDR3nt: TGTGCCAGCAGTTTATTCGGGGTCAATGAGCAGTTCTTC; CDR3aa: CASSLFGVNEQFF
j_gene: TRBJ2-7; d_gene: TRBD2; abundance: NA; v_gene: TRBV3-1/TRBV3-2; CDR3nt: TGTGCCAGCAGCGCCCAATTTTCGGGACTAGGGGCCTACGAGCAGTACTTC; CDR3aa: CASSAQFSGLGAYEQYF
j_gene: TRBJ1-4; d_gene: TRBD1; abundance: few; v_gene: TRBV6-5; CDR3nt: TGTGCCAGCAGACCGACAGGGGGAGATGAAAAACTGTTTTTT; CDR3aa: CASRPTGGDEKLFF
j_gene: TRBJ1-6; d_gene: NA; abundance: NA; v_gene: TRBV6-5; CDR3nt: TGTGCCAGCAGTTACTTGTCCGGCTCCTATAATTCACCCCTCCACTTT; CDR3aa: CASSYLSGSYNSPLHF
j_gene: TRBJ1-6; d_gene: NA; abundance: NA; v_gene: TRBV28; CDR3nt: TGTGCCAGCAGTTTATCGGAGAACTTACATAATTCACCCCTCCACTTT; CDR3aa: CASSLSENLHNSPLHF